These 25 T cell receptor beta chains were sequenced from one sample in a study of blood T cell repertoires in COVID-19. Using immunoSEQ multiplex PCR, the repertoire was profiled, and TCRdb retains in-frame clones only, with some absent. The sample holds under 200,000 clones, more than 70% seen once. What was sequenced was PBMCs or T cells enriched from blood (not recorded which). The receptors originated from a man in his sixties who had recovered from COVID-19.

The chain uses TRBV29-1 and TRBJ2-5; a possible D gene is TRBD2 (6 bases). Looked up from germline, CDR1 is SQVTM and CDR2 is ANQGSEA. V was shortened by 7 bases and J by 5 bases, with 14 bases between the two germline ends. The length of the CDR3 is 12 residues. CDR3 protein: CSAFVGRETQYF. The DNA of the CDR3 is TGCAGCGCTTTCGTAGGGAGGGAGACCCAGTACTTC.

The chain combines TRBV6-1 with TRBJ2-7, with D possibly TRBD2 on 5 matching bases. With 0 bases removed from V and 2 bases from J, the gap between germline ends came to 8 bases. Germline values: CDR1 MNHNS, CDR2 SASEGT. The CDR3 length is 14 residues. The CDR3 DNA reads as TGTGCCAGCAGTGAAGCAGGGAGCCCCTACGAGCAGTACTTC. Protein: CASSEAGSPYEQYF.

The chain joins TRBV19 to TRBJ1-2; a possible D gene is TRBD1 (5 bases). The CDR3 contains 16 residues. Between the trimmed V and J ends, which lost 5 bases and 0 bases, there was a span of 16 bases. Per germline, CDR1 LNHDA and CDR2 SQIVND (reference sequence). CDR3 residues: CASSRSNRGSNYGYTF. In DNA, the CDR3 is TGTGCCAGTAGTCGATCCAATCGGGGGTCTAACTATGGCTACACCTTC.

This clone was observed a single time. The V call is TRBV5-1, the J call TRBJ2-7; 7 bases fit TRBD2. V shed 0 bases, J shed 1 base, and the junction held 1 base outside the gene matches. The germline gives CDR1 SGHRS, CDR2 YFSETQ. There are 14 residues in the CDR3. The CDR3 sequence: CASSLERGSYEQYF. In DNA form, the CDR3 reads TGCGCCAGCAGCTTGGAGCGGGGATCCTACGAGCAGTACTTC.

The chain carries TRBV6-5 and TRBJ2-7; D unresolved. Germline assignment: CDR1 MNHEY and CDR2 SVGAGI. Trimming took off 0 bases at V and 3 bases at J, with 15 bases between the two ends. This CDR3 comprises 16 residues. CDR3 DNA: TGTGCCAGCAGTTACTCACTTAGCCTAAGTGTCTACGAGCAGTACTTC. Its translation: CASSYSLSLSVYEQYF.

The chain employs TRBV15 and TRBJ1-3; D remains ambiguous. V was cut by 4 bases and J by 4 bases, with 14 bases left in between. Germline values: CDR1 LNHNV, CDR2 YYDKDF (reference sequence). The CDR3 is 15 amino acids. The CDR3 DNA sequence: TGTGCCACCAGCATAGGTCGGGGTTTGGGAAACACCATATATTTT. Translated: CATSIGRGLGNTIYF. Looking up the rest from reference TRBV15 and TRBJ1-3 gives the full variable domain: DAMVIQNPRYQVTQFGKPVTLSCSQTLNHNVMYWYQQKSSQAPKLLFHYYDKDFNNEADTPDNFQSRRPNTSFCFLDIRSPGLGDTAMYLCATSIGRGLGNTIYFGEGSWLTVV.

This clone has just one count. This sequence joins TRBV19 and TRBJ2-5, with 9 positions matching TRBD1. V gave up 4 bases and J gave up 8 bases; unmatched junction bases: 20. Per the germline V gene, CDR1 is LNHDA and CDR2 is SQIVND (reference sequence). The CDR3 covers 18 residues. For the CDR3, the DNA is TGTGCCAGTAGTACAGGGACAGGGCGAGGCATCAGACTGCGAACCCAGTACTTC. Protein product: CASSTGTGRGIRLRTQYF.

V gene TRBV5-4 combines with J gene TRBJ2-5; 7 bases agree with TRBD1. This CDR3 has 14 residues. The trim removed 0 bases at V and 1 base at J, leaving 0 bases unmatched. Germline V gene data show CDR1 as SGHNT and CDR2 as YYREEE (reference sequence). CDR3 region: CASSLGQGQETQYF. DNA of the CDR3: TGTGCCAGCAGCTTGGGACAGGGCCAAGAGACCCAGTACTTC.

This chain links TRBV28 with TRBJ2-7; tentatively, D is TRBD1 (6 bases). Germline CDR1 is MDHEN and CDR2 is SYDVKM. V was trimmed by 8 bases and J by 3 bases, leaving 14 bases between them. There are 13 residues in the CDR3. Here the CDR3 DNA reads TGTGCCAGCTTAGGACAGCTTAGCTACGAGCAGTACTTC. It codes for CASLGQLSYEQYF. Full variable domain (rest looked up from reference TRBV28 and TRBJ2-7): DVKVTQSSRYLVKRTGEKVFLECVQDMDHENMFWYRQDPGLGLRLIYFSYDVKMKEKGDIPEGYSVSREKKERFSLILESASTNQTSMYLCASLGQLSYEQYFGPGTRLTVT.

A few counts support this clone. The rearrangement uses TRBV15 and TRBJ1-1; 10 bases agree with TRBD1. Germline CDR1 and CDR2: LNHNV and YYDKDF (reference sequence). The V segment lost 3 bases and the J segment 6 bases; nucleotides outside the gene matches: 1. The CDR3 runs 13 residues. CDR3 coding DNA: TGTGCCACCAGCAGGACAGGGGGCTCTGAAGCTTTCTTT. This codes for CATSRTGGSEAFF.

The V call is TRBV19, the J call TRBJ2-1, with 9 bases matching TRBD2. The J segment lost 8 bases and the V segment lost 5 bases, leaving 13 bases of the junction unmatched. This CDR3 has 16 residues. The germline gives CDR1 LNHDA, CDR2 SQIVND (reference sequence). The CDR3 is CASSPLWGLAGHEQFF. The CDR3 region has the DNA TGTGCCAGTAGTCCCCTTTGGGGACTAGCTGGGCATGAGCAGTTCTTC.

The CDR3 loop is CASSLGARGLADTQYF. CDR3 sequence (DNA): TGTGCCAGCAGCTTGGGGGCCAGGGGGCTTGCAGATACGCAGTATTTT. The chain employs TRBV5-5 and TRBJ2-3; 8 nucleotides match TRBD1. The CDR3 spans 16 residues. Unmatched junction bases numbered 7, after V lost 0 bases and J lost 4 bases. The germline V gene has CDR1 SGHKS and CDR2 YYEKEE (reference sequence).

The rearrangement uses TRBV6-5 and TRBJ2-7, with a possible D match to TRBD1 (5 bases). CDR1 and CDR2 (germline): MNHEY, SVGAGI. CDR3 length equals 16 residues. The V end lost 4 bases, the J end lost 2 bases, and 18 bases lay between the germline ends. The CDR3 coding sequence is TGTGCCAGCAGTTCGAAAGGTTGGACAACAGCCTACGAGCAGTACTTC. Translation: CASSSKGWTTAYEQYF.

The chain uses TRBV7-9 and TRBJ1-3; D not certain. This CDR3 spans 12 amino acids. Germline CDR1 SEHNR, CDR2 FQNEAQ (reference sequence). V gave up 2 bases and J gave up 4 bases, with 3 bases separating them. The CDR3 reads CASSLSGNTIYF. Written as DNA, the CDR3 is TGTGCCAGCAGCTTAAGCGGAAACACCATATATTTT. Full variable domain (rest looked up from reference TRBV7-9 and TRBJ1-3): DTGVSQNPRHKITKRGQNVTFRCDPISEHNRLYWYRQTLGQGPEFLTYFQNEAQLEKSRLLSDRFSAERPKGSFSTLEIQRTEQGDSAMYLCASSLSGNTIYFGEGSWLTVV.

Only one count was recorded for this clone. The rearrangement uses TRBV7-8 and TRBJ2-2; 14 positions agree with TRBD2. V trimming: 5 bases; J trimming: 4 bases; junction bases outside the gene matches: 6. The germline V gene encodes CDR1 SGHVS and CDR2 FQNEAQ. The CDR3 totals 17 residues. CDR3 sequence reads: CASSRGLAGEVTGELFF. The CDR3 DNA reads as TGTGCCAGCAGCAGGGGACTAGCGGGAGAGGTCACCGGGGAGCTGTTTTTT.

The chain links TRBV19 to TRBJ2-7; 10 nucleotides line up with TRBD1. The junction had 10 bases not matched to a gene; V was cut back by 5 bases and J by 3 bases. The CDR3 covers 16 residues. The germline CDR1 and CDR2 sequences are LNHDA and SQIVND (reference sequence). In nucleotides, the CDR3 is TGTGCCAGTAGTTTAAATACCGGGACAGGGGTCTACGAGCAGTACTTC. Translation: CASSLNTGTGVYEQYF. Combining the CDR3 with reference TRBV19 and TRBJ2-7 gives the whole variable domain DGGITQSPKYLFRKEGQNVTLSCEQNLNHDAMYWYRQDPGQGLRLIYYSQIVNDFQKGDIAEGYSVSREKKESFPLTVTSAQKNPTAFYLCASSLNTGTGVYEQYFGPGTRLTVT.

This clone was seen a few times. The chain recombines TRBV18 with TRBJ2-1; 8 positions agree with TRBD2. J gave up 6 bases and V 4 bases, and 11 bases lay outside the gene matches. Germline CDR1 and CDR2: KGHSH and LQKENI. This CDR3 has 16 residues. For the CDR3, the DNA is TGTGCCAGCTCACTATTAGCGGGAAAACTCCCCAATGAGCAGTTCTTC. Protein sequence: CASSLLAGKLPNEQFF.

The CDR3 DNA sequence: TGTGCCAGCACCACAGGGGGGTTGAACACTGAAGCTTTCTTT. The encoded protein is CASTTGGLNTEAFF. V is TRBV28 and J is TRBJ1-1; 8 bases agree with TRBD1. CDR1 MDHEN and CDR2 SYDVKM come from the germline V gene. This CDR3 spans 14 amino acids. J was trimmed by 0 bases and V by 7 bases; bases with no gene match: 4.

This chain uses TRBV11-2 with TRBJ2-7; 8 bases align to TRBD1. J lost 1 base, V lost 5 bases, and 7 bases had no gene match. The CDR3 has 15 residues. Germline V CDR1 and CDR2: SGHAT, FQNNGV. CDR3 residues: CASSHGWTGSYEQYF. The CDR3, as DNA: TGTGCCAGCAGCCACGGATGGACAGGGTCCTACGAGCAGTACTTC.

The rearrangement joins TRBV28 to TRBJ1-4, with TRBD1 matching 7 bases. The V segment lost 5 bases and the J segment 3 bases; nucleotides outside the gene matches: 6. Germline CDR1 and CDR2: MDHEN and SYDVKM. The CDR3 runs to 15 residues. The CDR3 loop reads CASSTRGEANEKLFF. DNA of the CDR3: TGTGCCAGCAGTACCAGGGGGGAGGCTAATGAAAAACTGTTTTTT.

The CDR3 is CASSYWTSNETQYF. The CDR3 DNA is TGTGCCAGCAGTTACTGGACTAGCAATGAGACCCAGTACTTC. The chain recombines TRBV7-9 with TRBJ2-5; 8 bases are shared with TRBD2. Losses at the gene ends were 6 bases for V and 5 bases for J; bases not matched to a gene: 8. The CDR3 sequence is 14 residues long. Germline values: CDR1 SEHNR, CDR2 FQNEAQ (reference sequence).

This chain joins TRBV9 and TRBJ2-1; D call uncertain. Germline V gives CDR1 SGDLS, CDR2 YYNGEE. The germline V and J ends were trimmed by 3 bases and 3 bases, with 10 bases remaining between them. This CDR3 has 14 residues. CDR3: CASSARLDYNEQFF. DNA for the CDR3: TGTGCCAGCAGCGCCAGACTGGACTACAATGAGCAGTTCTTC.

CDR3 DNA sequence: TGTGCCAGCAGCCCCAACTCTGTTTCACCCCTCCACTTT. Protein sequence: CASSPNSVSPLHF. The V and J genes are TRBV28 and TRBJ1-6; D unclear. V lost 6 bases to trimming and J lost 9 bases, with 12 bases between them. This CDR3 region has 13 residues. The germline V gene encodes CDR1 MDHEN and CDR2 SYDVKM.

The chain employs TRBV6-5 and TRBJ2-7, with 12 bases aligning to TRBD1. The CDR3 contains 15 residues. J was trimmed by 0 bases and V by 8 bases; bases with no gene match: 5. In germline, CDR1 is MNHEY, CDR2 SVGAGI. CDR3 protein: CASRKGQGASYEQYF. CDR3 in DNA: TGTGCCAGCCGGAAGGGACAGGGGGCCTCCTACGAGCAGTACTTC.

The rearrangement uses TRBV30 and TRBJ1-3; D remains ambiguous. Germline V gene sequence: CDR1 GTSNPN, CDR2 SVGIG (reference sequence). Deletions cut 0 bases from V and 4 bases from J, with 10 bases between. This CDR3 spans 14 amino acids. CDR3 loop: CAWSVKTAGNTIYF. The DNA for the CDR3 is TGTGCCTGGAGTGTTAAAACAGCAGGAAACACCATATATTTT.